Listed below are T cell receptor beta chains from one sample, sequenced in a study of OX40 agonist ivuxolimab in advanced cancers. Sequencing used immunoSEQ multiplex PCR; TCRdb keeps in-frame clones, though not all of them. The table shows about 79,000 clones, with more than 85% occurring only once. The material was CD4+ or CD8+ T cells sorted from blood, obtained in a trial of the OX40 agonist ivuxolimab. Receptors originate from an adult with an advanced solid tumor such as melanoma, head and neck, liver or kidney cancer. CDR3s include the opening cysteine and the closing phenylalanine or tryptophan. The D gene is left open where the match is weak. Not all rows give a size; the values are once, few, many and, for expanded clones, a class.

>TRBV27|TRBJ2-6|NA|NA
CASSAMGLRGANVLTF
TGTGCCAGCAGTGCCATGGGGTTGCGGGGGGCCAACGTCCTGACTTTC
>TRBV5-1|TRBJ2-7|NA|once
CASSLGGPSYEQYF
TGCGCCAGCAGCTTGGGGGGCCCTTCCTACGAGCAGTACTTC
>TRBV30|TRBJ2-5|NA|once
CAWAQEETQYF
TGTGCCTGGGCCCAGGAAGAGACCCAGTACTTC
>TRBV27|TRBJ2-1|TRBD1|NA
CASSFHGTGRTDEQFF
TGTGCCAGCAGTTTCCACGGGACAGGGAGAACCGATGAGCAGTTCTTC
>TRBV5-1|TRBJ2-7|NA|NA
CASSLEVGGYEQYF
TGCGCCAGCAGCTTGGAGGTTGGGGGATACGAGCAGTACTTC
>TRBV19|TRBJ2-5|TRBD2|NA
CASTIAGAGTQYF
TGTGCCAGTACCATAGCGGGTGCGGGGACCCAGTACTTC
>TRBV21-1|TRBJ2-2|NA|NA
CASSKGGGERGNTGELFF
TGTGCCAGCAGCAAAGGGGGCGGAGAGAGGGGAAACACCGGGGAGCTGTTTTTT
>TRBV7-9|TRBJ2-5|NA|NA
CASSLVSFLGETQYF
TGTGCCAGCAGCTTAGTATCATTCCTCGGGGAGACCCAGTACTTC
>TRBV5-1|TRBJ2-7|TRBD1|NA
CASSQGTGISYEQYF
TGCGCCAGCAGCCAGGGGACAGGTATCTCCTACGAGCAGTACTTC
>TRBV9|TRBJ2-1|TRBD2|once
CASSVGGQLAGGEYSEQFF
TGTGCCAGCAGCGTAGGGGGGCAACTAGCGGGAGGAGAATACAGTGAGCAGTTCTTC
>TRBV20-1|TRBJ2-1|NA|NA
CSPATALALF
TGCAGCCCGGCCACGGCCCTAGCGCTCTTC
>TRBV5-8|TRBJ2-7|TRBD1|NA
CASSLDSGQGFDEQYF
TGTGCCAGCAGCTTGGATTCGGGACAGGGGTTCGACGAGCAGTACTTC
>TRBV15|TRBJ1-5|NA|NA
CATSRGLLGQPQHF
TGTGCCACCAGCAGAGGGCTTCTGGGTCAGCCCCAGCATTTT
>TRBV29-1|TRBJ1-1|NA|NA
CSVAGRLNTEAFF
TGCAGCGTTGCAGGGCGCCTAAACACTGAAGCTTTCTTT
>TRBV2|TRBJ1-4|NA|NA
CASRTVLTTNEKLFF
TGTGCCAGCAGGACAGTCCTTACAACTAATGAAAAACTGTTTTTT
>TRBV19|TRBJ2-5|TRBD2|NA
CASREIAGGETQYF
TGTGCCAGTAGGGAAATAGCGGGAGGAGAGACCCAGTACTTC
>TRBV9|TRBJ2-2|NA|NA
CASSLFRANTGELFF
TGTGCCAGCAGCTTATTCCGGGCAAACACCGGGGAGCTGTTTTTT
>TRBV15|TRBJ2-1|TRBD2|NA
CATSRVASGSNEQFF
TGTGCCACCAGCAGAGTGGCTAGCGGGTCTAATGAGCAGTTCTTC
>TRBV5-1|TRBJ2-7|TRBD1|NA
CASSLTGTGNEQYF
TGCGCCAGCAGCTTGACCGGGACAGGGAACGAGCAGTACTTC
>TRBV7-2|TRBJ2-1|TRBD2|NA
CASSELAGGGEQFF
TGTGCCAGCAGCGAGCTAGCGGGAGGTGGCGAGCAGTTCTTC